A single sample is the source of the 3 T cell receptor beta chains below, sequenced in a study of beta chain features in type 1 diabetes. Sequencing targeted expressed TCRB transcripts, as all isolated RNA had been reverse transcribed. The method was immunoSEQ multiplex PCR; TCRdb's version includes in-frame clones alone and lacks a portion of them. The data show around 600,000 clones, with roughly an eighth seen just once and 0.095% to 0.15% held by the top ten. The study's findings and limits: Shorter TCRB CDR3s, moderately but significantly so, marked every one of the four CD4+ subsets in Type 1 diabetes patients.

Their antigens are not known. The sequencing input was naive CD4+ T cells from blood. These receptors originate from a man younger than 40 with type 1 diabetes.

V is TRBV4-3 and J is TRBJ1-4, with no clear D. Per germline, CDR1 LGHNA and CDR2 YSLEER. CDR3 size: 13 residues. V was cut by 0 bases and J by 11 bases, with 10 bases left in between. The CDR3 bases are TGCGCCAGCAGCCAAGATCGTCCGGCGAAACTGTTTTTT. It codes for CASSQDRPAKLFF.

There are a few counts of this clone. The chain links TRBV6-5 to TRBJ1-1; D not resolved. The CDR3 consists of 15 residues. The V end lost 6 bases, the J end lost 4 bases, and 18 bases lay between the germline ends. Germline V gene data show CDR1 as MNHEY and CDR2 as SVGAGI. The CDR3 loop is CASSLRESRSTEAFF. DNA for the CDR3: TGTGCCAGCAGCCTCCGTGAGTCCAGGAGCACTGAAGCTTTCTTT.

V gene TRBV9 combines with J gene TRBJ1-4, with TRBD1 matching 8 bases. The germline V gene has CDR1 SGDLS and CDR2 YYNGEE. This CDR3 spans 13 amino acids. With 4 bases clipped from V and 9 bases from J, the junction kept 5 bases outside the gene matches. The CDR3 DNA is TGTGCCAGCAGCTCACGACAGGGGAAAAAACTGTTTTTT. Translated: CASSSRQGKKLFF.